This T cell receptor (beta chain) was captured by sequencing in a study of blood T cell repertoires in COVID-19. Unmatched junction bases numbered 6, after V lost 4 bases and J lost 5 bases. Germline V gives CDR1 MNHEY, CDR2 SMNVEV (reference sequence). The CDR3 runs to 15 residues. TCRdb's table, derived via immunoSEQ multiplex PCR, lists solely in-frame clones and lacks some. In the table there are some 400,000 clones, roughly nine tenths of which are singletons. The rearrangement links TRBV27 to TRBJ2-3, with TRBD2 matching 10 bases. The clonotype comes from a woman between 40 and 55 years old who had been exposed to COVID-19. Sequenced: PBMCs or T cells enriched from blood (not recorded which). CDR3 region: CASSSYSGGLDTQYF. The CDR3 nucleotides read TGTGCCAGCAGTTCCTATAGCGGGGGGCTAGATACGCAGTATTTT.